The T cell receptor (beta chain) described here comes from a study of human T cells and chemical hapten exposure. From the RACE reads, TCRdb called clonotypes with MiXCR, one entry per CDR3 protein. Among 360,000 or so distinct CDR3 sequences, about 6.9% were seen once, and the ten largest hold approximately 5.4%. Time point given: patch test 2, 6 weeks after DPC sensitization. Treatment here: therapeutic diphenylcyclopropenone sensitization with weekly scalp DPC. Suited to DPC and affected by alopecia, the donors ranged from 18 to 70 years old. The CDR3 contains 15 residues. The germline gives CDR1 SEHNR, CDR2 FQNEAQ (reference sequence). The V gene lost 5 bases and the J gene lost 3 bases, with 16 bases spanning the gap. This clonotype appeared many times.

This rearrangement joins TRBV7-9 to TRBJ1-2; D not resolved. The receptor's source is a woman under 30 with alopecia areata. Some clones in this sample may be carry-over from other donors' samples. Sequenced here: whole blood, sampled in connection with sensitization to the hapten diphenylcyclopropenone (DPC). The CDR3 region has the DNA TGTGCCAGCAGCGACGGGCTCCGAGGCGACTATGGCTACACCTTC. Its translation: CASSDGLRGDYGYTF.